This T cell receptor (beta chain) was observed in a study of blood T cell repertoires in COVID-19. The study assigned cohorts using participant-reported clinical history. The method was immunoSEQ multiplex PCR; TCRdb's version includes in-frame clones alone and lacks a portion of them. The sample records 230,000 or so clones, around 81% being singletons. Germline values: CDR1 SGHTA, CDR2 FQGNSA. The CDR3 extends over 15 amino acids. Trimming removed 2 bases from V and 9 bases from J, with 17 bases in between. The chain recombines TRBV7-2 with TRBJ2-1; tentative D call: TRBD1 (6 bases). Material: PBMCs or T cells enriched from blood (not recorded which). The clonotype comes from a man aged 45-65 years who had recovered from COVID-19. The CDR3 reads CASSLTVGAGSEQFF. CDR3 nucleotides: TGTGCCAGCAGCTTAACCGTGGGGGCAGGAAGTGAGCAGTTCTTC.